The clone carrying this TCR beta chain came up a few times. Its antigen remains unidentified. The length of the CDR3 is 14 residues. Losses at the gene ends were 5 bases for V and 1 base for J; bases not matched to a gene: 1. This record belongs to a study of response to subunit inactivated influenza vaccine. General study points: Authors suggested each seasonal flu vaccination may recruit only limited numbers of new T cells.

TCRdb used MiXCR to reprocess the RT-PCR reads, holding one entry per CDR3 protein. The sample includes approximately 520,000 distinct CDR3 sequences, approximately 24% of them seen just once. The clonotype was recovered from a man aged 50-60 years who received an inactivated influenza vaccine. Sequencing was performed on CD4+ T cells sorted from PBMCs, taken 4 to 6 days after vaccination. The chain employs TRBV12-3 or TRBV12-4 and TRBJ2-1; 8 bases align to TRBD1. CDR3 sequence (DNA): TGTGCCAGCAGTCGACAGGGGTCCTACAATGAGCAGTTCTTC. Translated: CASSRQGSYNEQFF.